This passage covers 11 T cell receptor beta chains from one sample sequenced in a study of resident and recirculating memory T cells in vitiligo. The protocol was immunoSEQ multiplex PCR, while the TCRdb copy is restricted to in-frame clones and leaves out a portion. The profile shows 70,000 to 95,000 clones, just over 90% of them singletons. Sequences were obtained from blood. These receptors came from a male donor with vitiligo.

The gene calls are TRBV7-8 and TRBJ1-5, with a possible D match to TRBD1 (5 bases). The CDR3 is 14 amino acids. The germline CDR1 and CDR2 sequences are SGHVS and FQNEAQ. V lost 0 bases and J lost 6, with 9 bases in between. The CDR3 DNA reads as TGTGCCAGCAGCTTAGCGGGGGAGGGTCAGCCCCAGCATTTT. This codes for CASSLAGEGQPQHF. The entire variable domain, with the rest obtained from reference TRBV7-8 and TRBJ1-5, is as follows: GAGVSQSPRYKVAKRGQDVALRCDPISGHVSLFWYQQALGQGPEFLTYFQNEAQLDKSGLPSDRFFAERPEGSVSTLKIQRTQQEDSAVYLCASSLAGEGQPQHFGDGTRLSIL.

The chain uses TRBV19 and TRBJ2-7; 13 nucleotides match TRBD2. Losses at the gene ends were 4 bases for V and 5 bases for J; bases not matched to a gene: 5. The CDR3 is 15 residues long. Germline CDR1 and CDR2: LNHDA and SQIVND (reference sequence). The CDR3 DNA sequence: TGTGCCAGTAGTAGCCCGGGACTAGCGGGGAACGAGCAGTACTTC. Translation: CASSSPGLAGNEQYF. The variable domain in full, with the rest retrieved from reference TRBV19 and TRBJ2-7, is DGGITQSPKYLFRKEGQNVTLSCEQNLNHDAMYWYRQDPGQGLRLIYYSQIVNDFQKGDIAEGYSVSREKKESFPLTVTSAQKNPTAFYLCASSSPGLAGNEQYFGPGTRLTVT.

This chain uses TRBV5-1 with TRBJ2-7; maybe TRBD2 (6 bases). There are 16 residues in the CDR3. Trimming cost V 2 bases and J 2 bases, with 17 bases left between them. Germline assignment: CDR1 SGHRS and CDR2 YFSETQ. DNA for the CDR3: TGCGCCAGCAGCTTTGGGGGGACCGGAGGTACCTACGAGCAGTACTTC. Its translation is CASSFGGTGGTYEQYF.

This CDR3 reads CASSIISYEQYF. The DNA for the CDR3 is TGTGCCAGCAGCATAATTTCCTACGAGCAGTACTTC. The V gene is TRBV7-9, the J gene TRBJ2-7, with D unclear. The CDR3 is made up of 12 amino acids. Germline V lookup: CDR1 SEHNR, CDR2 FQNEAQ (reference sequence). V lost 5 bases to trimming and J lost 1 base, with 6 bases between them. Drawing the rest from reference TRBV7-9 and TRBJ2-7, the complete variable domain is DTGVSQNPRHKITKRGQNVTFRCDPISEHNRLYWYRQTLGQGPEFLTYFQNEAQLEKSRLLSDRFSAERPKGSFSTLEIQRTEQGDSAMYLCASSIISYEQYFGPGTRLTVT.

This clone was seen once. This chain uses TRBV28 with TRBJ2-3, with 9 bases fitting TRBD1. V dropped 10 bases and J dropped 1; count of bases not matched to a gene: 6. From germline, CDR1 is MDHEN and CDR2 SYDVKM. The CDR3 totals 14 residues. CDR3 residues: CATLGQGRTDTQYF. The CDR3 nucleotides read TGTGCCACCCTGGGACAGGGACGCACAGATACGCAGTATTTT. Supplemented by reference TRBV28 and TRBJ2-3, the full variable domain reads DVKVTQSSRYLVKRTGEKVFLECVQDMDHENMFWYRQDPGLGLRLIYFSYDVKMKEKGDIPEGYSVSREKKERFSLILESASTNQTSMYLCATLGQGRTDTQYFGPGTRLTVL.

The chain joins TRBV11-1 to TRBJ2-1; TRBD2 matches at 16 bases. Germline V gives CDR1 SGHAT, CDR2 FQDESV (reference sequence). V gave up 4 bases and J gave up 7 bases; unmatched junction bases: 7. The CDR3 loop spans 17 amino acids. CDR3 bases: TGTGCCAGCAGCTCGGGACTAGCGGGAGGGTGGGGGAATGAGCAGTTCTTC. Encoded protein: CASSSGLAGGWGNEQFF.

Here the CDR3 DNA reads TGTGCCAGCTCACCCGGGACTAGCGGAGCTGGTACGCAGTATTTT. It translates to CASSPGTSGAGTQYF. This chain joins TRBV18 and TRBJ2-3; TRBD2 agrees at 11 bases. The V gene's germline CDR1 is KGHSH and CDR2 LQKENI. J was trimmed by 8 bases and V by 3 bases; bases with no gene match: 7. The CDR3 runs to 15 residues.

The chain joins TRBV19 to TRBJ2-7; 13 bases map to TRBD2. The CDR3 consists of 15 residues. V lost 5 bases to trimming and J lost 4 bases; unmatched junction nucleotides: 5. Germline V gene sequence: CDR1 LNHDA, CDR2 SQIVND (reference sequence). The CDR3 DNA is TGTGCCAGTAGTGTACTAGCGGGAGGGCAGTACGAGCAGTACTTC. Amino acids: CASSVLAGGQYEQYF.

The rearrangement links TRBV11-1 to TRBJ2-7, with TRBD2 matching 9 bases. Germline CDR1 reads SGHAT; CDR2 reads FQDESV (reference sequence). The CDR3 extends over 18 amino acids. The V and J ends lost 1 base and 0 bases, in that order; junction bases with no gene match: 10. The chain's CDR3 is CASSLGIAGEPLSYEQYF. The CDR3 coding sequence is TGTGCCAGCAGCTTAGGTATAGCGGGGGAACCCCTCTCCTACGAGCAGTACTTC.

The chain is built from TRBV2 and TRBJ1-5; a possible D gene is TRBD1 (5 bases). Trimming took 6 bases from V and 0 from J, leaving 9 bases between them. In germline, CDR1 is SNHLY, CDR2 FYNNEI. The CDR3 length is 14 residues. The CDR3 DNA follows: TGTGCCAGCAGGGACATTTATAGCAATCAGCCCCAGCATTTT. Translating gives CASRDIYSNQPQHF.

J is TRBJ1-1 and V is TRBV2; D is undetermined. The CDR3 extends over 13 amino acids. Trimming took off 4 bases at V and 1 base at J, with 7 bases between the two ends. CDR1 SNHLY and CDR2 FYNNEI come from the germline V gene. The CDR3 protein is CASSGRENTEAFF. For the CDR3, the DNA is TGTGCCAGCAGTGGCCGGGAGAACACTGAAGCTTTCTTT.